The T cell receptor beta chain under discussion was sequenced for a study of PD-1 blockade in mismatch repair-deficient tumors. Study in general: Enrolled about 2012-2016, patients had progressing, pretreated mismatch repair-deficient cancers of 12 to 13 types.

The study, taken as a whole, reports: Tumor-resident clones, often undetectable pretreatment in blood, expanded then contracted after pembrolizumab.

Sequencing used immunoSEQ multiplex PCR; TCRdb keeps in-frame clones, though not all of them. The profile shows under 150,000 clones, approximately 86% of them singletons. This clone is medium-sized by share. No antigen is known for it. Germline V CDR1 and CDR2: MRHNA, SNTAGT. This CDR3 spans 14 amino acids. The V and J ends lost 8 bases and 4 bases, in that order; junction bases with no gene match: 6. The receptor was derived from an adult with mismatch repair-deficient cancer. The chain couples TRBV6-4 to TRBJ2-2; TRBD1 agrees at 8 bases. Sequences were derived from peripheral blood, sampled 44 weeks after starting pembrolizumab. Here the CDR3 reads CASSSDRGTGELFF. Here the CDR3 DNA reads TGTGCCAGCTCCTCAGACAGGGGCACCGGGGAGCTGTTTTTT.